This TCR beta chain was observed in a study of blood T cell repertoires in COVID-19. Turning to the study itself: From the United States, Italy and Spain came samples of acute and convalescent COVID-19. T cells, B-cell-depleted T cells, or PBMCs supplied cDNA or gDNA.

CDR3 length: 14 residues. Between the trimmed V and J ends, which lost 9 bases and 4 bases, there was a span of 18 bases. Germline CDR1 LNHDA, CDR2 SQIVND (reference sequence). Original handling: Reference gene primers were amplified, and this amplification served to estimate nucleated cell counts. Using immunoSEQ multiplex PCR, the repertoire was profiled, and TCRdb retains in-frame clones only, with some absent. For V, J and clone size, that table is used; D and trimming come from the DNA. This sample has nearly 250,000 clones, with around 88% found just once. It was during active infection that Seattle patients were enrolled and then longitudinally followed.

The clonotype originates from a woman older than 75 with COVID-19, enrolled during active disease. The V and J genes are TRBV19 and TRBJ1-2, with TRBD1 as a possible D gene (5 bases). Sequenced material: peripheral blood. CDR3 DNA: TGTGCCAGCCTAAGCGGGGGTGAGATCTATGGCTACACCTTC. The encoded protein is CASLSGGEIYGYTF.